One sample yielded the 10 T cell receptor beta chains listed below, sequenced in a study of blood T cell repertoires in COVID-19. Data came from immunoSEQ multiplex PCR; TCRdb stores just in-frame clones and leaves some out. The table has 70,000 to 95,000 clones, around 92% seen once. Sample: peripheral blood. These receptors came from a woman aged 60-75 years with active COVID-19.

J is TRBJ2-2 and V is TRBV5-6; 8 bases align to TRBD1. CDR1 and CDR2 (germline): SGHDT, YYEEEE. The CDR3 has 16 residues. Trimming took 1 base from V and 5 from J; bases not matched to a gene: 7. CDR3 bases: TGTGCCAGCAGCTTGAAGTCAGGGGGCGGGACCGGGGAGCTGTTTTTT. Translating gives CASSLKSGGGTGELFF.

The chain links TRBV9 to TRBJ1-3; D is possibly TRBD1 (5 bases). V lost 3 bases, J lost 0 bases, and 10 bases lay in between. The CDR3 runs to 15 residues. Germline assignment: CDR1 SGDLS and CDR2 YYNGEE. This CDR3 reads CASSAGLSSGNTIYF. The CDR3 bases are TGTGCCAGCAGCGCGGGACTCAGCTCTGGAAACACCATATATTTT.

Only one count was recorded for this clone. V is TRBV6-1 and J is TRBJ2-3; 9 bases fit TRBD2. V was pared by 1 base and J by 1 base, with 0 bases of the junction left unmatched. The CDR3 has 15 amino acids. The germline V gene encodes CDR1 MNHNS and CDR2 SASEGT. CDR3 sequence reads: CASSEVAGGTDTQYF. CDR3 DNA: TGTGCCAGCAGTGAAGTAGCGGGGGGCACAGATACGCAGTATTTT.

About this clone itself: This CDR3 is also generated by other DNA sequences in the sample. The chain couples TRBV27 to TRBJ1-1; 7 bases agree with TRBD1. Unmatched junction bases numbered 20, after V lost 6 bases and J lost 7 bases. Germline V CDR1 and CDR2: MNHEY, SMNVEV (reference sequence). The CDR3 sequence is 17 residues long. The CDR3 DNA sequence: TGTGCCAGCAGCACCTACGGGACAGTTGATAACCTTTATGAAGCTTTCTTT. Its protein product is CASSTYGTVDNLYEAFF.

The CDR3 here is CASTPGDRAYEQYF. CDR3 nucleotides: TGTGCCAGTACTCCGGGGGACAGGGCCTACGAGCAGTACTTC. The chain links TRBV19 to TRBJ2-7; 9 positions agree with TRBD1. Looked up from germline, CDR1 is LNHDA and CDR2 is SQIVND (reference sequence). With V trimmed by 7 bases and J by 2 bases, 6 bases remained unmatched. The CDR3 totals 14 residues.

The gene calls are TRBV6-5 and TRBJ1-6; D is undetermined. Germline CDR1 and CDR2: MNHEY and SVGAGI. This CDR3 has 13 residues. V dropped 6 bases and J dropped 7 bases, with 10 bases sitting between them. DNA of the CDR3: TGTGCCAGCAGGGGCGCCTGGAATTCACCCCTCCACTTT. Residues: CASRGAWNSPLHF.

V is TRBV29-1 and J is TRBJ2-1, with 7 bases fitting TRBD1. The CDR3 contains 12 residues. The germline V gene has CDR1 SQVTM and CDR2 ANQGSEA. V trimming: 6 bases; J trimming: 5 bases; junction bases outside the gene matches: 4. The CDR3 nucleotides read TGCAGCGTGATACAGGGGAACAATGAGCAGTTCTTC. The encoded protein is CSVIQGNNEQFF.

Comment on this clone: In the same sample, other DNA sequences code for this CDR3. V gene TRBV6-5 combines with J gene TRBJ1-1, with D possibly being TRBD1 (5 bases). This CDR3 comprises 13 residues. The V end lost 6 bases, the J end lost 0 bases, and 8 bases lay between the germline ends. Germline V gene lookup returns CDR1 MNHEY and CDR2 SVGAGI. CDR3: CASSKTVNTEAFF. CDR3 nucleotide sequence: TGTGCCAGCAGCAAGACAGTGAACACTGAAGCTTTCTTT.

The chain carries TRBV18 and TRBJ1-3; D might be TRBD1 (6 bases). Germline assignment: CDR1 KGHSH and CDR2 LQKENI. The CDR3 length is 15 residues. The germline V and J ends were trimmed by 3 bases and 2 bases, with 11 bases remaining between them. CDR3 amino acids: CASSPQQGAGNTIYF. CDR3 DNA sequence: TGTGCCAGCTCACCTCAACAGGGTGCTGGAAACACCATATATTTT.

J is TRBJ1-5 and V is TRBV2; the match to TRBD1 covers 11 bases. CDR3 length equals 15 residues. Germline CDR1 SNHLY, CDR2 FYNNEI. Trimming cost V 6 bases and J 7 bases; bases outside gene matches: 8. CDR3 DNA: TGTGCCAGCAGCGACCAAGGACAGGGGGCACAGCCCCAGCATTTT. Translation gives CASSDQGQGAQPQHF.